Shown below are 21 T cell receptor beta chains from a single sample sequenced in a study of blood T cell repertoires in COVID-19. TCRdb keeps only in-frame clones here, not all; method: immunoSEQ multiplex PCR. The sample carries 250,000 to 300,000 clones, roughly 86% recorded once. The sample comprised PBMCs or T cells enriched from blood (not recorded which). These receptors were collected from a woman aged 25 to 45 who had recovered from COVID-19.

The CDR3 coding sequence is TGTGCCAGCAGCGCACGGACAGGGGTTAACACTGAAGCTTTCTTT. This translates into CASSARTGVNTEAFF. The rearrangement links TRBV5-4 to TRBJ1-1; 9 nucleotides agree with TRBD1. V was clipped by 4 bases and J by 2 bases; unmatched bases: 6. Per the germline V gene, CDR1 is SGHNT and CDR2 is YYREEE (reference sequence). CDR3 size: 15 residues.

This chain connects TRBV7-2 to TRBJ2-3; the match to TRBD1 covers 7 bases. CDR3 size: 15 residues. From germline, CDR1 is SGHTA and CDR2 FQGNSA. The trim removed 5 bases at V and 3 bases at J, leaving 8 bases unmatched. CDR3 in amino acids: CASSPGQPGTDTQYF. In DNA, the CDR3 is TGTGCCAGCAGCCCGGGACAGCCAGGAACAGATACGCAGTATTTT.

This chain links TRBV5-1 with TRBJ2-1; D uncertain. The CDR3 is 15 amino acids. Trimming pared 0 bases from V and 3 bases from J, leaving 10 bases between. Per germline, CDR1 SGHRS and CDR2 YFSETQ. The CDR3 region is CASSLAPTRYNEQFF. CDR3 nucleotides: TGCGCCAGCAGCTTGGCTCCTACCCGCTACAATGAGCAGTTCTTC.

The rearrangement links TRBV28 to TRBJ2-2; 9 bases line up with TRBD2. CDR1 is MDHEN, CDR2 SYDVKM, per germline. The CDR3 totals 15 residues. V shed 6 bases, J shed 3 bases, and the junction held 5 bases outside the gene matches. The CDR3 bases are TGTGCCAGCAGATTCAGCGGGGGGCACACCGGGGAGCTGTTTTTT. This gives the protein CASRFSGGHTGELFF. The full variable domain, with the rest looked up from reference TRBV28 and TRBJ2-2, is DVKVTQSSRYLVKRTGEKVFLECVQDMDHENMFWYRQDPGLGLRLIYFSYDVKMKEKGDIPEGYSVSREKKERFSLILESASTNQTSMYLCASRFSGGHTGELFFGEGSRLTVL.

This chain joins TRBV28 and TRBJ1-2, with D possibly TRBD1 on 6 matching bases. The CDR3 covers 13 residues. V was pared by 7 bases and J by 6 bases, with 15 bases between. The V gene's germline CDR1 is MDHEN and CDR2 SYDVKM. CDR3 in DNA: TGTGCCAGCACCCCGTGGACAGTGGATGGCTACACCTTC. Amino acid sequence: CASTPWTVDGYTF.

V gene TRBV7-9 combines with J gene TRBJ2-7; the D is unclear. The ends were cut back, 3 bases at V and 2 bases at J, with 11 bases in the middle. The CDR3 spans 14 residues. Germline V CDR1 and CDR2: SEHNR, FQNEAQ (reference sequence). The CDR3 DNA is TGTGCCAGCAGCTTTATAGATCCTCCCTACGAGCAGTACTTC. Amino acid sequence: CASSFIDPPYEQYF.

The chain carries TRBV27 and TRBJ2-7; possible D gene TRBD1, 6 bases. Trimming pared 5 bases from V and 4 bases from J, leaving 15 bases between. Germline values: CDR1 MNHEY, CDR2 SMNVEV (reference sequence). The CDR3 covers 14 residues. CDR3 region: CASSPKGTLYEQYF. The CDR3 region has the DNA TGTGCCAGCAGTCCCAAAGGGACATTATACGAGCAGTACTTC.

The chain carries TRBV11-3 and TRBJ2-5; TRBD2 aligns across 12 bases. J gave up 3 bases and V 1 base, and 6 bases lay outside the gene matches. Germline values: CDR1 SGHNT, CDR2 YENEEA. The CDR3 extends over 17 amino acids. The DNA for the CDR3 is TGTGCCAGCAGCTTAGTTCTAGCGGGGGGGAGGAAAGAGACCCAGTACTTC. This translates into CASSLVLAGGRKETQYF.

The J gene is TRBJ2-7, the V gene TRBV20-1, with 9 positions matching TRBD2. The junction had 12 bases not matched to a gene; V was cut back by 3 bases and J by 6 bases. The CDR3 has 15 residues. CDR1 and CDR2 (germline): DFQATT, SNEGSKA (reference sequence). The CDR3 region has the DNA TGCAGTGCTAGTAAGTTAGCGGGAGTGTCGGGCGAGCAGTACTTC. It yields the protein CSASKLAGVSGEQYF.

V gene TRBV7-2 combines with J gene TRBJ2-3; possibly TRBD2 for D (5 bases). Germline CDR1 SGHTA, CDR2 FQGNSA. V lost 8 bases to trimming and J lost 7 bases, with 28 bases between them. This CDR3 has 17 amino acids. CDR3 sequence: CASCTRKMGPEGNTQYF. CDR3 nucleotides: TGTGCCAGCTGCACAAGAAAAATGGGCCCAGAGGGAAATACGCAGTATTTT. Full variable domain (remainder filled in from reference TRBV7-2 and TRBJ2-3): GAGVSQSPSNKVTEKGKDVELRCDPISGHTALYWYRQSLGQGLEFLIYFQGNSAPDKSGLPSDRFSAERTGGSVSTLTIQRTQQEDSAVYLCASCTRKMGPEGNTQYFGPGTRLTVL.

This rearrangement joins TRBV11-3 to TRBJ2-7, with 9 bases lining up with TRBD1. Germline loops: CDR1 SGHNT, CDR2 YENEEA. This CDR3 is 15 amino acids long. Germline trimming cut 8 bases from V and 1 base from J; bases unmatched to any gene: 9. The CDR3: CASASPGQGSYEQYF. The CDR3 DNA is TGTGCCAGCGCATCGCCGGGACAGGGATCCTACGAGCAGTACTTC. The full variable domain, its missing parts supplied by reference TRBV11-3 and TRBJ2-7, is EAGVVQSPRYKIIEKKQPVAFWCNPISGHNTLYWYLQNLGQGPELLIRYENEEAVDDSQLPKDRFSAERLKGVDSTLKIQPAELGDSAVYLCASASPGQGSYEQYFGPGTRLTVT.

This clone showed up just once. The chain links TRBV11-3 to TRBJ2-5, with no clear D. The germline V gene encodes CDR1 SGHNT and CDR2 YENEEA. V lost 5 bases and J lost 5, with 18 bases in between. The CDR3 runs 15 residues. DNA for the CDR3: TGTGCCAGCAGCCCCAAACAAACGCCTCGCGAGACCCAGTACTTC. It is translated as CASSPKQTPRETQYF.

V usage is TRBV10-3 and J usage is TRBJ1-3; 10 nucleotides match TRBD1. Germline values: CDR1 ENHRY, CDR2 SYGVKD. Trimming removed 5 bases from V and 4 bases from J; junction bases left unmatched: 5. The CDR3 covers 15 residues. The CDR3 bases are TGTGCCATCAGTCCGGGACAGGGGATCGGAAACACCATATATTTT. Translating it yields CAISPGQGIGNTIYF.

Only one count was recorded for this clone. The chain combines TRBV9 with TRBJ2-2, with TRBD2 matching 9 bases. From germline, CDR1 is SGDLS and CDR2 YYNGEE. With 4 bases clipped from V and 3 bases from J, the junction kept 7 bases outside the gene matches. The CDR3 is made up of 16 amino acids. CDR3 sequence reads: CASSLRTSEHTGELFF. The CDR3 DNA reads TGTGCCAGCAGCTTACGGACTAGCGAGCACACCGGGGAGCTGTTTTTT.

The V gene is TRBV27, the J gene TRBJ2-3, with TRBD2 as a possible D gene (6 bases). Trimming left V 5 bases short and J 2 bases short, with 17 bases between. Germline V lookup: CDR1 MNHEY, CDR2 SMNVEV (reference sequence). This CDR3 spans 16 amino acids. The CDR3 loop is CASSPWGSGLTDTQYF. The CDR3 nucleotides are TGTGCCAGCAGTCCCTGGGGTAGCGGCCTCACAGATACGCAGTATTTT.

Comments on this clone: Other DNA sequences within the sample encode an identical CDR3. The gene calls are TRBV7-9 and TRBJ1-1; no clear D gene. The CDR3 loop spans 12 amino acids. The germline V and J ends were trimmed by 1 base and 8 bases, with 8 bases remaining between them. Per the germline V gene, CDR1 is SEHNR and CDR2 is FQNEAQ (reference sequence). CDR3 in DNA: TGTGCCAGCAGCTTAGGGGCTGGGGAAGCTTTCTTT. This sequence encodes CASSLGAGEAFF.

The CDR3 coding sequence is TGTGCCAGCAGCTTAGGGCTGGGGGCGGTTAGCGAGCAGTTCTTC. Translation gives CASSLGLGAVSEQFF. The chain recombines TRBV7-3 with TRBJ2-1; D may be TRBD1 (6 bases). CDR1 and CDR2 from the germline V gene are SGHTA and FQGTGA. The CDR3 contains 15 residues. The V gene lost 2 bases and the J gene lost 10 bases, with 18 bases spanning the gap.

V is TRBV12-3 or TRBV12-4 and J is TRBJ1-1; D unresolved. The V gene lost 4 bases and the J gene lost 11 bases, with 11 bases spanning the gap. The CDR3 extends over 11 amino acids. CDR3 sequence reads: CASSWRVGAFF. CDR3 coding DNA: TGTGCCAGCAGTTGGAGGGTGGGGGCTTTCTTT.

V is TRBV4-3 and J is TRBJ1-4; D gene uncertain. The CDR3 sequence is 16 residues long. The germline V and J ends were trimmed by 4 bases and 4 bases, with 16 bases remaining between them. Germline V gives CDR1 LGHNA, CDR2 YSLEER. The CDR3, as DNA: TGCGCCAGCAGCCCGACGTGGGCAGATGTTAATGAAAAACTGTTTTTT. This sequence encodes CASSPTWADVNEKLFF.

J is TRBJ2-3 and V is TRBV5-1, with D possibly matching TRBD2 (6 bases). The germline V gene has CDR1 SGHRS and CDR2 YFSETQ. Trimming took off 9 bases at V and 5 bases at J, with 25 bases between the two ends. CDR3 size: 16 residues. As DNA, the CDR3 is TGCGCCACCTCTCGAGGGCGGGGTACGCGGCTAGATACGCAGTATTTT. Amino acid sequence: CATSRGRGTRLDTQYF.

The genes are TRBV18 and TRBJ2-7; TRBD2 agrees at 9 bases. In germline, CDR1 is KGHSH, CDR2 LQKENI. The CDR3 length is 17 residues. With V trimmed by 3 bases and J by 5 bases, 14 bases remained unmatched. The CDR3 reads CASSPLGASLAGHEQYF. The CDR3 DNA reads TGTGCCAGCTCACCTCTTGGAGCGTCCCTAGCGGGACACGAGCAGTACTTC. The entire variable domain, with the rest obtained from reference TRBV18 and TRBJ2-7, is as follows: NAGVMQNPRHLVRRRGQEARLRCSPMKGHSHVYWYRQLPEEGLKFMVYLQKENIIDESGMPKERFSAEFPKEGPSILRIQQVVRGDSAAYFCASSPLGASLAGHEQYFGPGTRLTVT.